The 11 T cell receptor beta chains below all came from one sample that was sequenced in a study of tumor and adjacent non-tumor tissue in lung cancer. A modified ARM-PCR protocol with three rounds of nested PCR amplified TCRbeta. From the multiplex PCR reads, TCRdb called clonotypes with MiXCR, one entry per CDR3 protein. The table includes 200,000 to 250,000 distinct CDR3 sequences, 71% detected once. This sample's RNA came from whole unsorted tissue. Sequencing was carried out using lung tumor tissue. The receptors here all came from a man aged 55 to 70 with non-small cell lung cancer.

This clonotype was detected many times. This sequence joins TRBV11-2 and TRBJ2-3, with 10 bases identical to TRBD2. Unmatched junction bases numbered 13, after V lost 5 bases and J lost 8 bases. The CDR3 is 16 residues long. Germline assignment: CDR1 SGHAT and CDR2 FQNNGV. For the CDR3, the DNA is TGTGCCAGCAGCCAAAGGCTAGCGGGAGTAGAACCTACGCAGTATTTT. Its protein is CASSQRLAGVEPTQYF.

Worth noting for this clonotype: Given the absence of the conserved phenylalanine or tryptophan at the CDR3 end, a read error is likely. The chain links TRBV20-1 to TRBJ2-7, with D perhaps assigned TRBD1 or TRBD2 (5 bases each). V gave up 5 bases and J gave up 0 bases, with 14 bases separating them. This CDR3 is built from 14 residues. Germline values: CDR1 DFQATT, CDR2 SNEGSKA (reference sequence). CDR3 residues: CSAPGTQSSYEQYI. DNA of the CDR3: TGCAGTGCTCCAGGGACCCAGAGCTCCTACGAGCAGTACATC.

As concerns this clonotype: A much larger clone differs from this one at a single base, so this may be a read error. V usage is TRBV12-3 or TRBV12-4 and J usage is TRBJ1-6; maybe TRBD1 (5 bases). The CDR3 totals 13 residues. DNA for the CDR3: TGTGCCAGCAGTACGGGGGTGAATTCACCCCTCCGCTTT. This encodes CASSTGVNSPLRF.

As for this clonotype: With a much larger clone just one base away, this may be a read error. This likely comes from a read error, as the CDR3 has no conserved phenylalanine or tryptophan at its end. This chain joins TRBV20-1 and TRBJ1-1, with D hard to call. CDR1 and CDR2 from the germline V gene are DFQATT and SNEGSKA (reference sequence). Trimming cost V 5 bases and J 4 bases, with 14 bases left between them. The CDR3 runs 13 residues. The CDR3 here is CSAEDTLGTEAFL. The DNA for the CDR3 is TGCAGTGCTGAGGATACATTGGGCACTGAAGCTTTCCTT.

To note about this clonotype: In this CDR3 the conserved last residue, phenylalanine or tryptophan, is missing, so a read error is likely. The chain carries TRBV28 and TRBJ1-1, with TRBD1 matching over 7 bases. Germline CDR1 reads MDHEN; CDR2 reads SYDVKM. The ends lost 5 bases at V and 1 base at J; junction bases unmatched: 7. CDR3 length: 15 residues. The CDR3 coding sequence is TGTGCCAGCAGTCCATACAGGGGAGGGAACACTGAAGCTTTCATT. This encodes CASSPYRGGNTEAFI.

This clonotype was picked up a small number of times. The chain combines TRBV11-2 with TRBJ1-2; the D is unclear. This CDR3 has 15 amino acids. V shed 0 bases and J shed 11 bases, with 19 bases lying between them. CDR1 is SGHAT, CDR2 FQNNGV, per germline. The CDR3 DNA is TGTGCCAGCAGCTTAGACCTCGGGCAAGCCTATAGTTACACCTTC. This codes for CASSLDLGQAYSYTF.

As regards this clonotype: With a much larger clone just one base away, this may be a read error. J is TRBJ2-1 and V is TRBV7-3; D gene ambiguous. The CDR3 sequence is 12 residues long. Trimming shortened V by 8 bases and J by 9 bases, and 14 bases separated the two germline ends. Germline CDR1 is SGHTA and CDR2 is FQGTGA. In DNA form, the CDR3 reads TGTGCCAGCGGCCCGTATATGGGTGAGCAGTTCTTC. This codes for CASGPYMGEQFF.

Regarding this clonotype: No conserved phenylalanine or tryptophan is present at the end of the CDR3, so a read error is the likely explanation. The rearrangement links TRBV5-4 to TRBJ1-2, with 8 bases aligning to TRBD1. V lost 8 bases and J lost 4; bases outside the gene matches: 10. Germline V CDR1 and CDR2: SGHNT, YYREEE (reference sequence). This CDR3 has 14 residues. In nucleotides, the CDR3 is TGTGCCAGTAGTCCGGACAGGGTGACCTATGGCTACACCATC. Amino acids: CASSPDRVTYGYTI.

The chain combines TRBV6-5 with TRBJ1-1; TRBD1 is a possible D gene (6 bases). The CDR3 spans 16 residues. V was clipped by 9 bases and J by 3 bases, with 23 bases between them. Germline loops: CDR1 MNHEY, CDR2 SVGAGI. DNA of the CDR3: TGTGCCAGGAGCCAGCCCCGACAGGCAGGATACACTGAAGCTTTCTTT. Encoded protein: CARSQPRQAGYTEAFF.

The V and J genes are TRBV5-6 and TRBJ1-2, with 7 bases lining up with TRBD1. J lost 8 bases, V lost 4 bases, and 11 bases had no gene match. The CDR3 sequence is 14 residues long. CDR1 SGHDT and CDR2 YYEEEE come from the germline V gene. The CDR3 here is CASSLGQLLKGYTF. The CDR3 nucleotides read TGTGCCAGCAGCCTGGGACAGTTATTAAAGGGCTACACCTTC.

In the case of this clonotype: This may be a read error, as it is one base from a much larger clone. CDR3 region: CASSWGSGGEQPQQF. DNA for the CDR3: TGTGCCAGCAGTTGGGGGTCAGGGGGCGAACAGCCCCAGCAGTTT. V gene TRBV6-2 or TRBV6-3 combines with J gene TRBJ1-5; 8 nucleotides line up with TRBD1. The CDR3 is 15 residues long. Germline CDR1 is MNHEY and CDR2 is SVGEGT.